This is a list of T cell receptor beta chains from one sample in a study of PD-1 blockade in classical Hodgkin lymphoma. TCRdb keeps only in-frame clones here, not all; method: immunoSEQ multiplex PCR. Of about 22,000 clones in the sample, around 94% were seen once. Sequenced sample: peripheral blood mononuclear cells (PBMCs). All receptors derive from a human donor with classical Hodgkin lymphoma. Both conserved end residues are part of each CDR3. D genes are given only for firm matches. Clone size is given for some rows only: seen once, a few or many times, or a class if the clone is expanded.

TRBV6-6	.	TRBJ1-5	.	TGTGCCAGCATGTTGATTAGCAATCAGCCCCAGCATTTT	CASMLISNQPQHF
TRBV28	TRBD1	TRBJ2-5	.	TGTGCCACAACCCGACCGGGACAGCAAGAGACCCAGTACTTC	CATTRPGQQETQYF
TRBV7-9	.	TRBJ1-1	.	TGTGCCAGCAGCTTCGGGTTCACTGAAGCTTTCTTT	CASSFGFTEAFF
TRBV6-5	.	TRBJ2-7	.	TGTGCCAGCAGTTTCGACAGGACCACGGGGGAGCAGTACTTC	CASSFDRTTGEQYF
TRBV19	.	TRBJ2-7	.	TGTGCCAGTAGTCCTGGGAGGGGGACGATCTACGAGCAGTACTTC	CASSPGRGTIYEQYF
TRBV19	.	TRBJ2-1	.	TGTGCCAGTACCTCGCCGGGGCACAACAATGAGCAGTTCTTC	CASTSPGHNNEQFF
TRBV28	.	TRBJ1-2	.	TGTGCCAGCAGTTTGGACTTCTATGGCTACACCTTC	CASSLDFYGYTF
TRBV4-2	.	TRBJ1-2	.	TGTGCCAGCAGCATTACAGGGTACGTGAGCTACACCTTC	CASSITGYVSYTF
TRBV25-1	.	TRBJ1-3	once	TGTGCCAGCAGTGAGGGCAGGGAGAGAGGAAACACCATATATTTT	CASSEGRERGNTIYF
TRBV27	.	TRBJ1-2	.	TGTGCCAGCAGTTTATGGGCAGGGTCAAAATATGGCTACACCTTC	CASSLWAGSKYGYTF
TRBV19	.	TRBJ2-2	once	TGTGCCACCAGGGAGCCCGCGAACACCGGGGAGCTGTTTTTT	CATREPANTGELFF
TRBV14	TRBD1	TRBJ2-7	.	TGTGCCAGCAGACGACAGGGGGGCTCCTACGAGCAGTACTTC	CASRRQGGSYEQYF
TRBV6-1	.	TRBJ2-3	.	TGTGCCAGCAGTGTATTACCTGGGGGGTCTTCTAGCACAGATACGCAGTATTTT	CASSVLPGGSSSTDTQYF
TRBV19	TRBD1	TRBJ2-2	.	TGTGCCAGTAACGACAGGGCCAACACCGGGGAGCTGTTTTTT	CASNDRANTGELFF
TRBV7-7	.	TRBJ2-2	.	TGTGCCAGCACCCCCCTGTCGCAGTCGAACACCGGGGAGCTGTTTTTT	CASTPLSQSNTGELFF
TRBV30	TRBD1	TRBJ1-2	.	TGTGCCTTACCTCGGACAGGTACTTATGGCTACACCTTC	CALPRTGTYGYTF
TRBV7-3	.	TRBJ2-5	.	TGTGCCAGCAGCCGCGGAGGTGGAGAGACCCAGTACTTC	CASSRGGGETQYF
TRBV10-3	.	TRBJ1-2	once	TGTGCCATCTGGGATTTTACAGGGACCTCTGGCTACACCTTC	CAIWDFTGTSGYTF
TRBV5-4	.	TRBJ2-3	.	TGTGCCAGCAGCTTGGCTACCACAGATACGCAGTATTTT	CASSLATTDTQYF
TRBV19	.	TRBJ2-1	.	TGTGCCAGTAGTACAAGAAACAGGGCCTACAATGAGCAGTTCTTC	CASSTRNRAYNEQFF
TRBV4-2	.	TRBJ1-2	.	TGTGCCAGCAGCCAAGATGGGAACAGGGCAGAGTATGGCTACACCTTC	CASSQDGNRAEYGYTF
TRBV5-6	.	TRBJ2-7	.	TGTGCCAGCAGCATTTCCCGGGACATATACGAGCAGTACTTC	CASSISRDIYEQYF
TRBV18	TRBD1	TRBJ1-5	.	TGTGCCAGCTCACCATCGGGACAGGGGGTCAATCAGCCCCAGCATTTT	CASSPSGQGVNQPQHF
TRBV30	.	TRBJ2-7	.	TGTGCCTGGAGTGTAGGGGGGTACGAGCAGTACTTC	CAWSVGGYEQYF
TRBV7-9	.	TRBJ2-3	once	TGTGCCAGCAGCTTACGGCCAGGGGCCCCGGATACGCAGTATTTT	CASSLRPGAPDTQYF
TRBV25-1	.	TRBJ2-1	.	TGTGCCAGCTCTTCTACGGGACACCCGAGCTCCTACAATGAGCAGTTCTTC	CASSSTGHPSSYNEQFF
TRBV6-4	TRBD1	TRBJ1-1	.	TGTGCCAGCAGTTACGAGGACAGGGACACTGAAGCTTTCTTT	CASSYEDRDTEAFF
TRBV6-6	TRBD1	TRBJ2-3	once	TGTGCCAGCAGTCACCGGGACAGAAGCACAGATACGCAGTATTTT	CASSHRDRSTDTQYF
TRBV19	.	TRBJ1-2	.	TGTGCCAGCCGACACGTGCCTACTAACTATGGCTACACCTTC	CASRHVPTNYGYTF
TRBV19	.	TRBJ2-3	.	TGTGCCAGTAGCTCCCAGACCCGCAATACGCAGTATTTT	CASSSQTRNTQYF
TRBV30	.	TRBJ1-1	once	TGTGCCTGGAGTGTAAAGTTGAACACTGAAGCTTTCTTT	CAWSVKLNTEAFF
TRBV18	.	TRBJ2-6	.	TGTGCCAGCCGGGGAGCTGGGGCCAACGTCCTGACTTTC	CASRGAGANVLTF
TRBV7-9	TRBD1	TRBJ2-7	.	TGTGCCAGCAGCTCCTCGTCCGGGACAGGAGCTTTCTACGAGCAGTACTTC	CASSSSSGTGAFYEQYF
TRBV2	TRBD2	TRBJ2-1	.	TGTGCCAGCAGGGAGCGGGGGCCCCAGGGTAATGAGCAGTTCTTC	CASRERGPQGNEQFF
TRBV4-3	.	TRBJ2-7	.	TGCGCCAGCAGCAAAGATCTTTCTGGGACAAGCTACGAGCAGTACTTC	CASSKDLSGTSYEQYF
TRBV19	.	TRBJ2-6	.	TGTGCCAGCGGGGGCCGGAGGGCTGGGGCCAACGTCCTGACTTTC	CASGGRRAGANVLTF
TRBV14	.	TRBJ1-2	.	TGTGCCAGCGGGACGGTCGCTAGCTACACCTTC	CASGTVASYTF
TRBV11-2	TRBD1	TRBJ1-4	.	TGTGCCAGCAGCTTAGGCCTTACAGGGGGTCCTAATGAAAAACTGTTTTTT	CASSLGLTGGPNEKLFF
TRBV10-3	.	TRBJ1-5	.	TGTGCCATCAGCGGCGACAGATCCAATCAGCCCCAGCATTTT	CAISGDRSNQPQHF
TRBV10-3	.	TRBJ1-1	.	TGTGCCATCAGTGGACAGATTTTCACTGAAGCTTTCTTT	CAISGQIFTEAFF
TRBV27	.	TRBJ1-4	.	TGTGCCAGCAGTCCGCGGCCGGGCGAAAAACTGTTTTTT	CASSPRPGEKLFF
TRBV19	.	TRBJ1-5	.	TGTGCCAGTAGTCTACGGACAGTAGAACATCAGCCCCAGCATTTT	CASSLRTVEHQPQHF
TRBV28	.	TRBJ1-1	once	TGTGCCAGCAGTTGGCGTCGGAACACTGAAGCTTTCTTT	CASSWRRNTEAFF
TRBV19	.	TRBJ2-7	.	TGTGCCAGTAGTATCCTAGCGGAGCAGTACTTC	CASSILAEQYF
TRBV19	TRBD1	TRBJ1-5	.	TGTGCCAGTAGTATAAGGGACAGGCGTGGGCCCCAGCATTTT	CASSIRDRRGPQHF
TRBV4-1	.	TRBJ1-1	.	TGCGCCAGCAGCCAAGATTATCCGGTTTGGGCCACTGAAGCTTTCTTT	CASSQDYPVWATEAFF